This T cell receptor (beta chain) was profiled in a study of blood T cell repertoires in COVID-19. In the study overall: Material from acute and convalescent COVID-19 was sourced from the United States, Italy and Spain. T cells, B-cell-depleted T cells, or PBMCs supplied cDNA or gDNA.

V was shortened by 6 bases and J by 6 bases, with 14 bases between the two germline ends. Germline V gene lookup returns CDR1 LNHDA and CDR2 SQIVND (reference sequence). The CDR3 is 13 amino acids. Per the original data handling: Estimation of nucleated cell counts relied on the amplification of reference gene primers. Only in-frame clones appear in the TCRdb table, and some are missing; sequencing was by immunoSEQ multiplex PCR. V and J calls and clone size come straight from that table; D and trimming were deduced from the DNA. The sample shows more than 200,000 clones, about nine tenths of them seen only once.

The chain employs TRBV19 and TRBJ1-2; no reliable D call. The TCR comes from a woman between 45 and 65 years old with acute or convalescent COVID-19. Sequences were obtained from peripheral blood. The CDR3 coding sequence is TGTGCCAGTAGAGGGAGTTTAGGAGATGGCTACACCTTC. Residues: CASRGSLGDGYTF.